In this sample, the clone carrying this TCR beta chain turned up a few times. In TCRdb, the RT-PCR reads were re-called with MiXCR into one record per CDR3 protein. The table shows about 700,000 distinct CDR3 sequences, with 14% occurring only once. Losses at the gene ends were 6 bases for V and 2 bases for J; bases not matched to a gene: 2. The CDR3 length is 12 residues. Germline CDR1 and CDR2: SQVTM and ANQGSEA. V is TRBV29-1 and J is TRBJ2-5; 8 bases line up with TRBD1. Specimen: memory CD4+ T cells from blood. The clonotype originates from a female donor in good health, serving as a healthy control. The chain's CDR3 is CSVTGGQETQYF. The CDR3 region has the DNA TGCAGCGTCACAGGGGGACAAGAGACCCAGTACTTC.